This T cell receptor beta chain stems from a study of shared clonotypes between healthy human individuals. Regarding the study as a whole: The study found roughly 5.3% of naive CD4 clonotypes shared across four donors.

The V gene's germline CDR1 is SGHNT and CDR2 YYREEE (reference sequence). Trimming removed 4 bases at V and 2 bases at J, with 16 bases between. The CDR3 extends over 15 amino acids. TCRdb keeps only in-frame clones here, not all; method: immunoSEQ multiplex PCR. Of roughly 2,300,000 clones listed, about nine tenths are singletons. Worth noting for this clone: What it binds is unknown.

V is TRBV5-4 and J is TRBJ2-7, with D maybe TRBD2 (5 bases). The source of this sequence is a man aged 18 to 29 in good health. Some clones in this sample may be carry-over from other donors' samples. Input material: naive CD4+ T cells from PBMCs. Subset specified: CD45RA+ positively selected. CDR3 region: CASSGPTGETYEQYF. CDR3 DNA: TGTGCCAGCAGCGGCCCCACCGGGGAGACCTACGAGCAGTACTTC.